The T cell receptor (beta chain) under discussion was sequenced for a study of Graves' ophthalmopathy and Graves' hyperthyroidism. Study as a whole: A follow-up of 18 months without ophthalmopathy meant that hyperthyroidism was stable. Study-level results: Blood repertoires reportedly contained most expanded thyroid clonotypes above 0.001 frequency.

Amplification of the TCR beta CDR3 regions used RNA transcripts (as template). A first-round RT-PCR used HTBI primers, followed by a second-round multiplex PCR. TCRdb recomputed calls from the multiplex PCR reads with MiXCR, one row per CDR3 protein. In the table there are 560,000 or so distinct CDR3 sequences, under 45% of which are singletons. The trim removed 1 base at V and 7 bases at J, leaving 12 bases unmatched. Germline V gene lookup returns CDR1 SQVTM and CDR2 ANQGSEA. This CDR3 spans 15 amino acids. This clonotype appeared a single time. Antigen unknown. The receptor was derived from an adult man with Graves' hyperthyroidism. The sequenced sample was peripheral blood or thyroid tissue (not recorded which). The rearrangement links TRBV29-1 to TRBJ2-7; 8 bases are a match to TRBD2. This CDR3 is CSVEGGGGLYNEQYF. The CDR3 DNA is TGCAGCGTTGAAGGGGGCGGGGGGTTATACAATGAGCAGTACTTC.